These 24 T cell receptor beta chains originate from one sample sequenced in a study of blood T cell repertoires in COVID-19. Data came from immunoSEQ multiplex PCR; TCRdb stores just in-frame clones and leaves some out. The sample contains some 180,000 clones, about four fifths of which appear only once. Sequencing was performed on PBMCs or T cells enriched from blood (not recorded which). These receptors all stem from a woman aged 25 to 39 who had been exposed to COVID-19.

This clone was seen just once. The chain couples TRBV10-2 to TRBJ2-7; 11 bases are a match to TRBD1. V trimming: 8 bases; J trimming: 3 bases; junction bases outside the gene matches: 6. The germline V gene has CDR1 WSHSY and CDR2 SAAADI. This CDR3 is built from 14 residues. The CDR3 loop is CASGRDRGFYEQYF. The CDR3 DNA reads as TGCGCCAGCGGCCGGGACAGGGGGTTCTACGAGCAGTACTTC.

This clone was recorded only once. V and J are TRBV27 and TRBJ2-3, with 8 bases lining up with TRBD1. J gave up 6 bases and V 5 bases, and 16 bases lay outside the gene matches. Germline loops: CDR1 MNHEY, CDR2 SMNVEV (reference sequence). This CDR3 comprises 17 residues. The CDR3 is CASSPDRGEALGDTQYF. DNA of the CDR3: TGTGCCAGCAGTCCCGACAGGGGCGAAGCGCTCGGGGATACGCAGTATTTT.

CDR3 sequence reads: CASSLGQGDTEAFF. The CDR3 nucleotides read TGTGCCAGCAGCTTAGGGCAGGGTGACACTGAAGCTTTCTTT. V is TRBV7-9 and J is TRBJ1-1; the D gene is possibly TRBD1 (5 bases). V was trimmed by 1 base and J by 3 bases, leaving 9 bases between them. The CDR3 has 14 amino acids. Germline-derived CDR1 and CDR2 are SEHNR and FQNEAQ (reference sequence).

The DNA for the CDR3 is TGTGCCACCAGCAGAGAAGGGGAAACAGAAAACATTCAGTACTTC. As protein: CATSREGETENIQYF. V gene TRBV15 combines with J gene TRBJ2-4, with a possible D match to TRBD1 (5 bases). CDR3 length equals 15 residues. Germline CDR1 and CDR2: LNHNV and YYDKDF (reference sequence). V lost 0 bases and J 5 bases, leaving 11 bases between the germline ends. The complete variable domain, with remaining parts taken from reference TRBV15 and TRBJ2-4, reads DAMVIQNPRYQVTQFGKPVTLSCSQTLNHNVMYWYQQKSSQAPKLLFHYYDKDFNNEADTPDNFQSRRPNTSFCFLDIRSPGLGDTAMYLCATSREGETENIQYFGAGTRLSVL.

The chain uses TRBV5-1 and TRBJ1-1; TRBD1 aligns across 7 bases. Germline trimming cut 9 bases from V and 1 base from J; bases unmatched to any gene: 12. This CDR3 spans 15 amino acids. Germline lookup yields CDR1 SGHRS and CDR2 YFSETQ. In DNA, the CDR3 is TGCGCCACCTCCCTCAGGGGGACCCCGAACACTGAAGCTTTCTTT. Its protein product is CATSLRGTPNTEAFF.

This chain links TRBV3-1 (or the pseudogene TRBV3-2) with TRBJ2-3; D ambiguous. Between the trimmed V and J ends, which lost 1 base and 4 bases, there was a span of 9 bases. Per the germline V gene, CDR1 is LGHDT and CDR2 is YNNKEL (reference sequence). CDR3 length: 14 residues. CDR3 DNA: TGTGCCAGCAGCCAAGGGAGTGGCCCAGATACGCAGTATTTT. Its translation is CASSQGSGPDTQYF.

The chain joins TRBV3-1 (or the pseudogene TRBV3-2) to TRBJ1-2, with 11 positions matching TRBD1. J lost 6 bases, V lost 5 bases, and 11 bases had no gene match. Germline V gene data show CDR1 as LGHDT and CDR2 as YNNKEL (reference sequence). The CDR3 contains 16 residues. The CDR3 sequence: CASSFGQGASRNGYTF. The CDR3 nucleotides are TGTGCCAGCAGCTTCGGACAGGGGGCTAGTCGGAATGGCTACACCTTC.

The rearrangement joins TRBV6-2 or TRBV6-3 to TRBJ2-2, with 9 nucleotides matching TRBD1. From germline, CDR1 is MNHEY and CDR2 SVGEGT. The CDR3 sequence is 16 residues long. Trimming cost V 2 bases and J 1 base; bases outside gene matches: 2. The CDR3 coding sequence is TGTGCCAGCAGTTACCTGGACAGGGGGAACACCGGGGAGCTGTTTTTT. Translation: CASSYLDRGNTGELFF.

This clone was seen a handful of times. The CDR3 DNA is TGTGCCAGTAGTCGGGGACAGGGGTCCTATGGCTACACCTTC. Its protein is CASSRGQGSYGYTF. The rearrangement uses TRBV19 and TRBJ1-2; TRBD1 matches 10 bases. V trimming: 5 bases; J trimming: 4 bases; junction bases outside the gene matches: 4. CDR1 and CDR2 (germline): LNHDA, SQIVND (reference sequence). This CDR3 has 14 residues.

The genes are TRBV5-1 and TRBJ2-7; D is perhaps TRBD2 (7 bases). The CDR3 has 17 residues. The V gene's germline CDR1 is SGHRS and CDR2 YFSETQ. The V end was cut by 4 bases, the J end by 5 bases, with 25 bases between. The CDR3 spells CASSDSRKGGSNHEQYF. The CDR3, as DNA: TGCGCCAGCAGCGATTCCAGGAAGGGGGGGAGTAACCACGAGCAGTACTTC. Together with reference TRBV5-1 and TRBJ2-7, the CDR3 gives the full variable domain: KAGVTQTPRYLIKTRGQQVTLSCSPISGHRSVSWYQQTPGQGLQFLFEYFSETQRNKGNFPGRFSGRQFSNSRSEMNVSTLELGDSALYLCASSDSRKGGSNHEQYFGPGTRLTVT.

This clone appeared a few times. CDR3 in amino acids: CASSPPIAGPPDEQYF. The CDR3 region has the DNA TGTGCCAGCAGCCCCCCGATAGCGGGGCCACCTGACGAGCAGTACTTC. This sequence joins TRBV7-9 and TRBJ2-7, with 8 bases that match TRBD2. After removal of 5 bases from V and 5 bases from J, the junction contained 14 bases not matched to a gene. In germline, CDR1 is SEHNR, CDR2 FQNEAQ (reference sequence). This CDR3 is built from 16 residues.

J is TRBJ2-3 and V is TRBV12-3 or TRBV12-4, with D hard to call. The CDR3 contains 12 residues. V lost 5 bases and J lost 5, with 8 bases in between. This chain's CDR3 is CASSALVDTQYF. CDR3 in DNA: TGTGCCAGCAGTGCCTTAGTAGATACGCAGTATTTT.

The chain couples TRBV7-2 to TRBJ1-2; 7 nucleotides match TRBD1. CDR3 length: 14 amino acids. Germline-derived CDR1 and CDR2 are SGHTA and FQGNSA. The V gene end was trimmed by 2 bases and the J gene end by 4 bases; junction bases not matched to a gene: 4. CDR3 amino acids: CASSLTGELYGYTF. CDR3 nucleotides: TGTGCCAGCAGCTTAACAGGGGAACTCTATGGCTACACCTTC.

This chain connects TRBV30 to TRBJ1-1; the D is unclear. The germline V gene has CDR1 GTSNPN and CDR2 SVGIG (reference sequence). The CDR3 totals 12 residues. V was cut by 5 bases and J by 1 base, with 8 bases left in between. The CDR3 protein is CAWLPGNTEAFF. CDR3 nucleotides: TGTGCCTGGCTTCCAGGGAACACTGAAGCTTTCTTT.

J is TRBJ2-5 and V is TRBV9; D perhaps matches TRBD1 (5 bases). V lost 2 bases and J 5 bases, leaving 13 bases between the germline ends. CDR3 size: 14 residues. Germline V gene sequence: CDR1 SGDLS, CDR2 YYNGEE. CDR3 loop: CASSVSLAGETQYF. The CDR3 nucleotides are TGTGCCAGCAGCGTCTCCCTGGCAGGGGAGACCCAGTACTTC.

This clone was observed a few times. The CDR3 DNA is TGTGCCTGGAGAATCAGGGGTCTACGAGAAAAACTGTTTTTT. Amino acid sequence: CAWRIRGLREKLFF. This chain connects TRBV30 to TRBJ1-4, with D possibly being TRBD1 (6 bases). Germline V gene lookup returns CDR1 GTSNPN and CDR2 SVGIG (reference sequence). The CDR3 is 14 residues long. The V and J ends lost 3 bases and 8 bases respectively, with 16 bases between them.

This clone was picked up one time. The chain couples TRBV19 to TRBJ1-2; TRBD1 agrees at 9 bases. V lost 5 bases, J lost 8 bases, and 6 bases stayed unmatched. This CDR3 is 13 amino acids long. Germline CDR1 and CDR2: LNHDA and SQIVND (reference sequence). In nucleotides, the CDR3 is TGTGCCAGTAGTGACGGGACAGGGTGGGGCTACACCTTC. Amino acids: CASSDGTGWGYTF.

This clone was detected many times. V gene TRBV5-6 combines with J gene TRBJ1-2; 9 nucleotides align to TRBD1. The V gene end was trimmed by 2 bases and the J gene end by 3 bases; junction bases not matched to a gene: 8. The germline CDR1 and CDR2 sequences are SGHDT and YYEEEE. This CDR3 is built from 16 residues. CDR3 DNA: TGTGCCAGCAGCTTAGACGCGGACAGGGGTGACTATGGCTACACCTTC. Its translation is CASSLDADRGDYGYTF.

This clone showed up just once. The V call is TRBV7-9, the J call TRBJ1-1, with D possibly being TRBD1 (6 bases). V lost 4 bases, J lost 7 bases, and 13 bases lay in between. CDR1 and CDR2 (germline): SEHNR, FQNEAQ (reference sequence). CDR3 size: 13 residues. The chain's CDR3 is CASSYRQANEAFF. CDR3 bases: TGTGCCAGCAGCTACCGACAGGCAAATGAAGCTTTCTTT.

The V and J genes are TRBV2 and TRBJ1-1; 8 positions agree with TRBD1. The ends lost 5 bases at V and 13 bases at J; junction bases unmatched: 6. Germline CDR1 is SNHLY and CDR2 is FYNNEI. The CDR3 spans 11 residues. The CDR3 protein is CASSLTGVLFF. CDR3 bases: TGTGCCAGCAGTTTGACAGGGGTTCTTTTCTTT.

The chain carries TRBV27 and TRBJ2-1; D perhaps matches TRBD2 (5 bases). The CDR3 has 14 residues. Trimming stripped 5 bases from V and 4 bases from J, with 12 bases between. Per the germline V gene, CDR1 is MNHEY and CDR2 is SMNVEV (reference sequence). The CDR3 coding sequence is TGTGCCAGCAGTCCTAGGACTGGTTACAATGAGCAGTTCTTC. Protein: CASSPRTGYNEQFF.

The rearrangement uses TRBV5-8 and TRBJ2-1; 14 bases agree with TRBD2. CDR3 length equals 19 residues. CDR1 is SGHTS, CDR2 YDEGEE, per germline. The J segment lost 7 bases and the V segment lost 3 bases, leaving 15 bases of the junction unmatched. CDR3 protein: CASSWVAGLAGAVRNEQFF. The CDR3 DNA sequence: TGTGCCAGCAGCTGGGTCGCGGGACTAGCGGGGGCCGTGAGGAATGAGCAGTTCTTC.

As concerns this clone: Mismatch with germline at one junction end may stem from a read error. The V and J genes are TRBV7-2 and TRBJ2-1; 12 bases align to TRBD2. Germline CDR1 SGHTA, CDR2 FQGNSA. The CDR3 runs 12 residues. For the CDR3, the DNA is TGTGCCAGCAGCTTCCTAGCGGGGGGGGCGCTCTTC. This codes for CASSFLAGGALF.

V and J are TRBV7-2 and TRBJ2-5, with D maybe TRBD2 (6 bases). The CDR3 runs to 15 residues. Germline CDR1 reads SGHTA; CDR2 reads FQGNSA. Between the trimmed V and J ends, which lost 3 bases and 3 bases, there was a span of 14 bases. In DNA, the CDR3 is TGTGCCAGCAGCTTGCCGGCGGCGGGGAAAGAGACCCAGTACTTC. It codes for CASSLPAAGKETQYF.